These 27 T cell receptor beta chains share one sample of origin, sequenced in a study of T cell repertoires and HLA-DP antigens. Their specific antigens are unknown. Produced via immunoSEQ multiplex PCR; TCRdb's table is partial and in-frame only. The sample includes 65,000 to 90,000 clones, roughly 75% of them seen just once. The source material was CD4+ T cells from PBMCs. Receptor source: a man in his sixties in good health and CMV-seronegative.

The chain has TRBV5-6 and TRBJ2-1; a possible D gene is TRBD2 (5 bases). V dropped 0 bases and J dropped 9 bases, with 13 bases sitting between them. The CDR3 has 14 amino acids. The germline CDR1 and CDR2 sequences are SGHDT and YYEEEE. The DNA for the CDR3 is TGTGCCAGCAGCTTGGTGGGAGCGGATGGTGAGCAGTTCTTC. Translating gives CASSLVGADGEQFF.

This clone was counted between two and nine times. V usage is TRBV19 and J usage is TRBJ1-5; D unclear. The V end was cut by 2 bases, the J end by 3 bases, with 11 bases between. Germline V CDR1 and CDR2: LNHDA, SQIVND (reference sequence). The CDR3 length is 15 residues. DNA for the CDR3: TGTGCCAGTAGTATACGGGCGGACCTCAATCAGCCCCAGCATTTT. As protein: CASSIRADLNQPQHF.

This clone was recorded once. This rearrangement joins TRBV15 to TRBJ2-7; 13 bases are shared with TRBD2. Germline CDR1 is LNHNV and CDR2 is YYDKDF (reference sequence). J was trimmed by 3 bases and V by 3 bases; bases with no gene match: 8. The length of the CDR3 is 17 residues. The CDR3 sequence is CATSSGVGLAGFYEQYV. DNA for the CDR3: TGTGCCACCAGCAGTGGCGTGGGACTAGCGGGGTTCTACGAGCAGTACGTC.

This chain uses TRBV11-2 with TRBJ1-3; the match to TRBD1 covers 10 bases. The junction had 2 bases not matched to a gene; V was cut back by 3 bases and J by 0 bases. Germline values: CDR1 SGHAT, CDR2 FQNNGV. The CDR3 has 16 amino acids. The CDR3 region is CASSFGQGGSGNTIYF. The CDR3 DNA reads as TGTGCCAGCAGCTTTGGACAGGGGGGCTCTGGAAACACCATATATTTT.

This clone was seen only once. The chain combines TRBV4-2 with TRBJ1-1; weak D call: TRBD1 (5 bases). With 6 bases removed from V and 0 bases from J, the gap between germline ends came to 11 bases. The CDR3 sequence is 14 residues long. The V gene's germline CDR1 is LGHNA and CDR2 YNFKEQ. CDR3 region: CASSEAGLNTEAFF. CDR3 nucleotides: TGTGCCAGCAGTGAAGCAGGGCTGAACACTGAAGCTTTCTTT.

V is TRBV5-6 and J is TRBJ2-2, with a possible D match to TRBD2 (6 bases). Trimming took off 0 bases at V and 3 bases at J, with 9 bases between the two ends. This CDR3 contains 15 residues. Germline-derived CDR1 and CDR2 are SGHDT and YYEEEE. This chain's CDR3 is CASSLGRGYTGELFF. The CDR3 nucleotides read TGTGCCAGCAGCTTGGGCCGGGGGTACACCGGGGAGCTGTTTTTT.

The chain combines TRBV7-9 with TRBJ1-4, with a possible D match to TRBD1 (5 bases). V lost 4 bases and J 3 bases, leaving 12 bases between the germline ends. This CDR3 region has 15 residues. Germline lookup yields CDR1 SEHNR and CDR2 FQNEAQ (reference sequence). In DNA form, the CDR3 reads TGTGCCAGCAGCTCGGCAGGAGGGGCTAATGAAAAACTGTTTTTT. This gives the protein CASSSAGGANEKLFF.

CDR3 bases: TGTGCCAGCAGCTTGGACTACGAGCAGTACTTC. Encoded protein: CASSLDYEQYF. This chain joins TRBV5-4 and TRBJ2-7; the D is unclear. The germline V gene has CDR1 SGHNT and CDR2 YYREEE (reference sequence). The CDR3 sequence is 11 residues long. Between the trimmed V and J ends, which lost 0 bases and 3 bases, there was a span of 1 base.

The rearrangement uses TRBV9 and TRBJ2-6, with D maybe TRBD2 (5 bases). Trimming pared 4 bases from V and 2 bases from J, leaving 13 bases between. CDR1 and CDR2 from the germline V gene are SGDLS and YYNGEE. The CDR3 length is 16 residues. Here the CDR3 reads CASSLNGEAGANVLTF. The DNA of the CDR3 is TGTGCCAGCAGCCTCAACGGGGAAGCTGGGGCCAACGTCCTGACTTTC.

This clone has only a few counts. V usage is TRBV14 and J usage is TRBJ1-1; TRBD1 matches at 7 bases. The CDR3 is 15 amino acids. The junction had 11 bases not matched to a gene; V was cut back by 9 bases and J by 1 base. The V gene's germline CDR1 is SGHDN and CDR2 FVKESK. The chain's CDR3 is CASSALTGRNTEAFF. The CDR3 coding sequence is TGTGCCAGTTCCGCCCTGACAGGGAGGAACACTGAAGCTTTCTTT.

This chain joins TRBV9 and TRBJ2-1, with 9 bases lining up with TRBD2. CDR1 and CDR2 (germline): SGDLS, YYNGEE. This CDR3 is 15 amino acids long. J lost 5 bases, V lost 0 bases, and 3 bases had no gene match. The CDR3 is CASSVGLAVNNEQFF. The CDR3, as DNA: TGTGCCAGCAGCGTAGGACTAGCGGTTAACAATGAGCAGTTCTTC.

The V gene is TRBV28, the J gene TRBJ2-3, with 9 bases identical to TRBD2. The CDR3 has 16 amino acids. Germline V gives CDR1 MDHEN, CDR2 SYDVKM. J lost 0 bases, V lost 4 bases, and 5 bases had no gene match. CDR3 loop: CASSSPSGTSTDTQYF. CDR3 bases: TGTGCCAGCAGTTCCCCTAGCGGGACTAGCACAGATACGCAGTATTTT.

The genes are TRBV4-3 and TRBJ1-4; D unclear. The germline CDR1 and CDR2 sequences are LGHNA and YSLEER. V was clipped by 3 bases and J by 10 bases, with 18 bases between them. The CDR3 length is 15 residues. The CDR3 region is CASSQNRDLGGKLFF. In nucleotides, the CDR3 is TGCGCCAGCAGCCAGAACCGGGATTTGGGCGGAAAACTGTTTTTT.

The chain couples TRBV29-1 to TRBJ1-1; TRBD1 might be the D (5 bases). The CDR3 is 11 amino acids. V gave up 7 bases and J gave up 8 bases, with 14 bases separating them. Germline loops: CDR1 SQVTM, CDR2 ANQGSEA. CDR3 region: CSAGVGAEAFF. The CDR3 DNA sequence: TGCAGCGCCGGGGTAGGGGCCGAAGCTTTCTTT.

The genes are TRBV5-6 and TRBJ1-5, with 9 bases matching TRBD1. Germline values: CDR1 SGHDT, CDR2 YYEEEE. The V gene end was trimmed by 4 bases and the J gene end by 7 bases; junction bases not matched to a gene: 9. This CDR3 is 15 amino acids long. The DNA for the CDR3 is TGTGCCAGCAGCCCGGGGCCCGGACAGGGGCAGCCCCAGCATTTT. Translation: CASSPGPGQGQPQHF.

The sample holds a few counts of this clone. The V and J genes are TRBV28 and TRBJ1-2; 7 bases agree with TRBD1. CDR3 length: 13 residues. Germline V gives CDR1 MDHEN, CDR2 SYDVKM. The junction had 6 bases not matched to a gene; V was cut back by 3 bases and J by 8 bases. The CDR3 bases are TGTGCCAGCAGTTTCGGGCAGGGGGGAGGCTACACCTTC. Translating it yields CASSFGQGGGYTF.

This rearrangement joins TRBV14 to TRBJ2-7; D is undetermined. Trimming took off 0 bases at V and 7 bases at J, with 10 bases between the two ends. CDR1 and CDR2 (germline): SGHDN, FVKESK. The CDR3 is 13 residues long. CDR3 coding DNA: TGTGCCAGCAGCCAAGACAGGTTCGGAGAGCAGTACTTC. It encodes CASSQDRFGEQYF.

This clone was seen a few times. The CDR3 loop is CASSPGADNYGYTF. The CDR3 DNA sequence: TGTGCCAGCTCACCGGGGGCGGATAACTATGGCTACACCTTC. The chain combines TRBV18 with TRBJ1-2; possibly TRBD1 for D (6 bases). Trimming stripped 3 bases from V and 1 base from J, with 9 bases between. This CDR3 comprises 14 residues. Germline V gives CDR1 KGHSH, CDR2 LQKENI.

The chain is built from TRBV9 and TRBJ1-3; D is ambiguous. Trimming pared 4 bases from V and 5 bases from J, leaving 7 bases between. CDR1 is SGDLS and CDR2 is YYNGEE in the germline V gene. CDR3 length: 12 amino acids. CDR3 coding DNA: TGTGCCAGCAGCCCAGGACGAAACACCATATATTTT. Its protein product is CASSPGRNTIYF.

This sequence joins TRBV29-1 and TRBJ2-1; tentative D call: TRBD1 (7 bases). The V and J ends lost 4 bases and 5 bases respectively, with 15 bases between them. CDR1 SQVTM and CDR2 ANQGSEA come from the germline V gene. There are 14 residues in the CDR3. The DNA for the CDR3 is TGCAGCGTTGCTGGGGGGACAGTCGACAATGAGCAGTTCTTC. It encodes CSVAGGTVDNEQFF.

The chain uses TRBV9 and TRBJ2-1; 7 positions agree with TRBD2. The CDR3 spans 15 residues. Germline CDR1 and CDR2: SGDLS and YYNGEE. With V trimmed by 1 base and J by 6 bases, 7 bases remained unmatched. Written as DNA, the CDR3 is TGTGCCAGCAGCGTAAGCGGGACCGCCCCCAATGAGCAGTTCTTC. Translated, it gives CASSVSGTAPNEQFF. Full variable domain (outside the CDR3, taken from reference TRBV9 and TRBJ2-1): DSGVTQTPKHLITATGQRVTLRCSPRSGDLSVYWYQQSLDQGLQFLIQYYNGEERAKGNILERFSAQQFPDLHSELNLSSLELGDSALYFCASSVSGTAPNEQFFGPGTRLTVL.

This rearrangement joins TRBV4-1 to TRBJ2-3; D unresolved. The germline V gene encodes CDR1 MGHRA and CDR2 YSYEKL. The V end was cut by 1 base, the J end by 2 bases, with 7 bases between. This CDR3 comprises 14 residues. CDR3: CASSQVGFTDTQYF. The CDR3 region has the DNA TGCGCCAGCAGCCAAGTCGGGTTCACAGATACGCAGTATTTT.

This chain connects TRBV11-3 to TRBJ2-5, with D perhaps being TRBD1 or TRBD2 (6 bases each). Germline lookup yields CDR1 SGHNT and CDR2 YENEEA. V was pared by 1 base and J by 5 bases, with 17 bases between. The CDR3 loop spans 16 amino acids. The CDR3 reads CASSLGVQGRQETQYF. CDR3 in DNA: TGTGCCAGCAGCTTAGGGGTCCAGGGGAGGCAGGAGACCCAGTACTTC.

The rearrangement uses TRBV5-1 and TRBJ1-5; 10 bases agree with TRBD1. CDR3 length: 14 residues. Germline CDR1 reads SGHRS; CDR2 reads YFSETQ. The trim removed 4 bases at V and 6 bases at J, leaving 4 bases unmatched. The DNA for the CDR3 is TGCGCCAGCAGCCACGGACAGGGGGGTCAGCCCCAGCATTTT. It yields the protein CASSHGQGGQPQHF.

The rearrangement links TRBV21-1 to TRBJ2-7. TRBV21-1 counts as a pseudogene. This CDR3 is 17 amino acids long. CDR3: CASSKEVGDGEIYEQYV. CDR3 in DNA: TGTGCCAGCAGCAAAGAAGTAGGGGACGGTGAGATCTACGAGCAGTACGTC.

This chain uses TRBV11-3 with TRBJ2-2, with TRBD1 matching over 8 bases. V trimming: 3 bases; J trimming: 7 bases; junction bases outside the gene matches: 1. The CDR3 has 13 amino acids. Germline CDR1 SGHNT, CDR2 YENEEA. The CDR3 DNA reads as TGTGCCAGCAGCTTGACAGGGGTCGGGGAGCTGTTTTTT. Its translation is CASSLTGVGELFF.

This chain uses TRBV6-5 with TRBJ2-5, with TRBD2 identical over 12 bases. The junction had 4 bases not matched to a gene; V was cut back by 0 bases and J by 5 bases. Germline V CDR1 and CDR2: MNHEY, SVGAGI. The CDR3 has 16 amino acids. The CDR3 nucleotides read TGTGCCAGCAGTTACTCTTTTACTAGCGGGGGGGAGACCCAGTACTTC. It encodes CASSYSFTSGGETQYF.